This TCR beta chain appears in the sequencing data of a study of blood T cells in healthy people across ages. Primed by a sample-barcoded 5' primer and a J-beta primer mix, a second PCR proceeded for about 6 to 12 cycles. TCRdb recomputed calls from the 5' RACE reads with MiXCR, one row per CDR3 protein. Of approximately 1,700,000 distinct CDR3 sequences listed, approximately 40% are singletons. This clonotype was observed a handful of times. The source of this sequence is a human donor in good health. Sequenced input: blood.

In DNA, the CDR3 is TGTGCCAGCAGTTACAGGGCGGATACCTATGGCTACACCTTC. Translation: CASSYRADTYGYTF. This sequence joins TRBV6-2 or TRBV6-3 and TRBJ1-2; D uncertain. Germline values: CDR1 MNHEY, CDR2 SVGEGT. This CDR3 comprises 14 residues. The V end was cut by 2 bases, the J end by 4 bases, with 11 bases between.